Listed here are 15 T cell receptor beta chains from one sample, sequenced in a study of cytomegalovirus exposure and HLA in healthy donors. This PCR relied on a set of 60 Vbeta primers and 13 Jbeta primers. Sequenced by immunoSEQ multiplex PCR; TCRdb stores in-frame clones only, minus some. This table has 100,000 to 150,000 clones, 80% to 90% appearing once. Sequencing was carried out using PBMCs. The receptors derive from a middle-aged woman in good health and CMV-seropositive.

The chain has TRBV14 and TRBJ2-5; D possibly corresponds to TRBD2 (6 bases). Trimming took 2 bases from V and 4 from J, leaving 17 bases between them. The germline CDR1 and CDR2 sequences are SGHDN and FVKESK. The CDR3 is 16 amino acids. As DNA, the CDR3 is TGTGCCAGCAGCCAACTACGGCTAGCGTTAGGAGAGACCCAGTACTTC. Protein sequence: CASSQLRLALGETQYF.

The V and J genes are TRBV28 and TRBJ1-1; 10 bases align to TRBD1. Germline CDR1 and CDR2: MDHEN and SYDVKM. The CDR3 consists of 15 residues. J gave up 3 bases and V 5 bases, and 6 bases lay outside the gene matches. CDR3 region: CASSGSDRGDTEAFF. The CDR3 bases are TGTGCCAGCAGTGGATCGGACAGGGGGGACACTGAAGCTTTCTTT.

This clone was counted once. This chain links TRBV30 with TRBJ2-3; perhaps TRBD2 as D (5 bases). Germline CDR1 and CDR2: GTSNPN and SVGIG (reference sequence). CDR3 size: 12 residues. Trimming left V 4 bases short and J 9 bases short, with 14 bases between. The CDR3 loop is CAWTRSSGTQYF. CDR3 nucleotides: TGTGCCTGGACAAGGTCATCGGGAACGCAGTATTTT.

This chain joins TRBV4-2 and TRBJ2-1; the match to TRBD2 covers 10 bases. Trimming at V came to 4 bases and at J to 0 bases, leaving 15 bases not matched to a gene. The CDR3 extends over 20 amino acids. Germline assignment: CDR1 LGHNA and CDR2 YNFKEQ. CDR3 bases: TGTGCCAGCAGCCCGCTCGCTGGACTAGCGGAGGACAGCTCCTACAATGAGCAGTTCTTC. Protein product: CASSPLAGLAEDSSYNEQFF.

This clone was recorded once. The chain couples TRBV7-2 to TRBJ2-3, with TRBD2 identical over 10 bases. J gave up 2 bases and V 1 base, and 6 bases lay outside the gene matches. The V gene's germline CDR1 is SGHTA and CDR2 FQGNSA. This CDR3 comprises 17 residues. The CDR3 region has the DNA TGTGCCAGCAGCTTAGTTGGTCTAGCGGGGGCCACAGATACGCAGTATTTT. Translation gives CASSLVGLAGATDTQYF.

For the CDR3, the DNA is TGTGCCAGCAGCCAACCGGGGGGCCCTCTGAACACTGAAGCTTTCTTT. This sequence encodes CASSQPGGPLNTEAFF. V usage is TRBV14 and J usage is TRBJ1-1, with TRBD1 as a possible D gene (6 bases). V lost 2 bases to trimming and J lost 0 bases, with 13 bases between them. The CDR3 spans 16 residues. Germline V gene data show CDR1 as SGHDN and CDR2 as FVKESK.

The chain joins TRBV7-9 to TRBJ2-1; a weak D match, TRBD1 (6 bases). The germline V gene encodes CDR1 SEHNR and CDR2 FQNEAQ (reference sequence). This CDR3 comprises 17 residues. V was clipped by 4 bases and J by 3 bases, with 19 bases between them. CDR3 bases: TGTGCCAGCAGCTCGAGTCCTCAGGGGTCTATCTACAATGAGCAGTTCTTC. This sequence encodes CASSSSPQGSIYNEQFF. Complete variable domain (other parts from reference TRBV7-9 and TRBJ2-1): DTGVSQNPRHKITKRGQNVTFRCDPISEHNRLYWYRQTLGQGPEFLTYFQNEAQLEKSRLLSDRFSAERPKGSFSTLEIQRTEQGDSAMYLCASSSSPQGSIYNEQFFGPGTRLTVL.

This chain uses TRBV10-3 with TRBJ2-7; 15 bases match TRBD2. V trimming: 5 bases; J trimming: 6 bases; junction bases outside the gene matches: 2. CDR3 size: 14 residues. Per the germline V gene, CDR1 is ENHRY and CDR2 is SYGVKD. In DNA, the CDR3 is TGTGCCATCAGTACGGGACTAGCGGGAGGCGAGCAGTACTTC. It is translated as CAISTGLAGGEQYF.

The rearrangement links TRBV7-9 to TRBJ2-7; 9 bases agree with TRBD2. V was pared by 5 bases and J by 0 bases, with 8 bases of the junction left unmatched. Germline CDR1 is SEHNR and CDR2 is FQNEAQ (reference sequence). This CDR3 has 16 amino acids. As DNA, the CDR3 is TGTGCCAGCAGCCATACTAGCGGGTCCAGCTCCTACGAGCAGTACTTC. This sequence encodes CASSHTSGSSSYEQYF.

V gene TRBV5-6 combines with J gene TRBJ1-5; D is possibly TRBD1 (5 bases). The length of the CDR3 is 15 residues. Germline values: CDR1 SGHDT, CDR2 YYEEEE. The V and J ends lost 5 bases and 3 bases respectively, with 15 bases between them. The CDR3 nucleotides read TGTGCCAGCAGAAGACGGGGGGTGGTCAATCAGCCCCAGCATTTT. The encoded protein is CASRRRGVVNQPQHF. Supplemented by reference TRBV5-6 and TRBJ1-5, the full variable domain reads DAGVTQSPTHLIKTRGQQVTLRCSPKSGHDTVSWYQQALGQGPQFIFQYYEEEERQRGNFPDRFSGHQFPNYSSELNVNALLLGDSALYLCASRRRGVVNQPQHFGDGTRLSIL.

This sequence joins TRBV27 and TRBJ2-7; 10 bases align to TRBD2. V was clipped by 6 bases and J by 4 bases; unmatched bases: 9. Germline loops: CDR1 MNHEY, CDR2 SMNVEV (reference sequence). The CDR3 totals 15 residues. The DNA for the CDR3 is TGTGCCAGCAGCCCTCCTAGCGGGAGAGGTTACGAGCAGTACTTC. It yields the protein CASSPPSGRGYEQYF.

The CDR3 nucleotides are TGTGCCATCAGGACTCCGGGACAGGGCGGTGAAGCTTTCTTT. This sequence encodes CAIRTPGQGGEAFF. This chain joins TRBV10-3 and TRBJ1-1, with 9 bases identical to TRBD1. The ends lost 6 bases at V and 7 bases at J; junction bases unmatched: 9. Germline V lookup: CDR1 ENHRY, CDR2 SYGVKD. This CDR3 region has 14 residues.

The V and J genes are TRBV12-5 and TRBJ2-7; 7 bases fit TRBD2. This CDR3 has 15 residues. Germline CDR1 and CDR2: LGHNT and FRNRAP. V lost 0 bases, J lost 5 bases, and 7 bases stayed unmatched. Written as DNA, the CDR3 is TGTGCTAGTGGTTTGGTTTGTTGTGCGGGAGACGAGCAGTACTTC. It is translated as CASGLVCCAGDEQYF.

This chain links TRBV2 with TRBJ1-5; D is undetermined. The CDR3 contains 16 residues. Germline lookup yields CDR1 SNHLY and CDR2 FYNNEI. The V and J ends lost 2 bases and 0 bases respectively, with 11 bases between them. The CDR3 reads CASSETLGGSNQPQHF. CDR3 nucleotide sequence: TGTGCCAGCAGTGAAACATTGGGAGGTAGCAATCAGCCCCAGCATTTT.

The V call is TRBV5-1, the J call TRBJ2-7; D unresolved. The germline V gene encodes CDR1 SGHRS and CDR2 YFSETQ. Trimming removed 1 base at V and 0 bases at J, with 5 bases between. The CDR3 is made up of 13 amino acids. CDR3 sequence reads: CASSLYSSYEQYF. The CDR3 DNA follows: TGCGCCAGCAGCTTGTATAGCTCCTACGAGCAGTACTTC.